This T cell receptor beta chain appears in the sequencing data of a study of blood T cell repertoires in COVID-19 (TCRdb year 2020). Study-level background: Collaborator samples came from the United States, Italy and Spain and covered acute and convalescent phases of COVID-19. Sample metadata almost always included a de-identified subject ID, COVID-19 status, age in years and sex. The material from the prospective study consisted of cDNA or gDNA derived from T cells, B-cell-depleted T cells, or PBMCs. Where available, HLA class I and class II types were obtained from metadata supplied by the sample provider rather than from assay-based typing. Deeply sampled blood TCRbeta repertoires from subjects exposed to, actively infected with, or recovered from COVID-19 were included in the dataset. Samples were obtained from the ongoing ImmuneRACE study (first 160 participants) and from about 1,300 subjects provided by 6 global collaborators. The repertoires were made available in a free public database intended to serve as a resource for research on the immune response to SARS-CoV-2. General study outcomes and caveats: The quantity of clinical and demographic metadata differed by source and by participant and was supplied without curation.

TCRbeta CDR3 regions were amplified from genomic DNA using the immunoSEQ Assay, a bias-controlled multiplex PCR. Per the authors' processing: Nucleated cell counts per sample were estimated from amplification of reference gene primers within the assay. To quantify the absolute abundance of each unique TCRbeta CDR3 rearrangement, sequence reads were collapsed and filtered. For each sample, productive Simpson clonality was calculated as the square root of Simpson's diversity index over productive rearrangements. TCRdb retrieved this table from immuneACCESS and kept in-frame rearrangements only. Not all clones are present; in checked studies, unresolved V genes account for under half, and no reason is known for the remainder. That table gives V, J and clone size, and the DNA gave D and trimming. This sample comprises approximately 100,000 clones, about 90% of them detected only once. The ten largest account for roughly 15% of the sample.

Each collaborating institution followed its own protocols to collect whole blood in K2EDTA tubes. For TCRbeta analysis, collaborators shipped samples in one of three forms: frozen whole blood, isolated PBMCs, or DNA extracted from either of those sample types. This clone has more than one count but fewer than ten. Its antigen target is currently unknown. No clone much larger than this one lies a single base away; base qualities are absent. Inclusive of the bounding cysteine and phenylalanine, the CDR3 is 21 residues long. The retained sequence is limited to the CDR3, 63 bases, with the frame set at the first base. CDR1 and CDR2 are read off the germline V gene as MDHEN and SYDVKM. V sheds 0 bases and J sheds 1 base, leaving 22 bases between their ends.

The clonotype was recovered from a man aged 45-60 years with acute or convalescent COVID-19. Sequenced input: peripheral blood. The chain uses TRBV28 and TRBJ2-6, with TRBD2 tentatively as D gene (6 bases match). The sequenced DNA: TGTGCCAGCAGTTTATGCGGAGGGCTCAAGGGTTCCGGGTCTGGGGCCAACGTCCTGACTTTC. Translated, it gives CASSLCGGLKGSGSGANVLTF.